A single sample is the source of the 18 T cell receptor beta chains below, sequenced in a study of blood T cell repertoires in COVID-19. Assay: immunoSEQ multiplex PCR; the TCRdb copy retains only in-frame clones and omits some. Of a few hundred thousand clones listed, approximately 90% are singletons. What was sequenced was peripheral blood. The receptors here all came from a man aged 60 to 69 who had recovered from COVID-19.

The chain is built from TRBV6-5 and TRBJ2-7; TRBD1 matches 11 bases. The CDR3 sequence is 15 residues long. Germline assignment: CDR1 MNHEY and CDR2 SVGAGI. J lost 4 bases, V lost 2 bases, and 4 bases had no gene match. The DNA of the CDR3 is TGTGCCAGCAGTTACAGGGACAGGGGGTTTTACGAGCAGTACTTC. It specifies CASSYRDRGFYEQYF.

This clone was counted between two and nine times. This chain uses TRBV4-1 with TRBJ1-1; no definite D call. Trimming left V 0 bases short and J 4 bases short, with 9 bases between. Germline V gives CDR1 MGHRA, CDR2 YSYEKL. The CDR3 is 14 amino acids. CDR3 residues: CASSQDPHGTEAFF. The CDR3 bases are TGCGCCAGCAGCCAAGATCCTCACGGCACTGAAGCTTTCTTT.

The count of this clone is one. CDR3 sequence reads: CAIKAGTGSYNSPLHF. CDR3 nucleotides: TGTGCCATCAAAGCCGGGACAGGGTCCTATAATTCACCCCTCCACTTT. The V gene is TRBV10-3, the J gene TRBJ1-6, with TRBD1 identical over 9 bases. Per germline, CDR1 ENHRY and CDR2 SYGVKD. The CDR3 runs to 16 residues. J was trimmed by 1 base and V by 7 bases; bases with no gene match: 5.

The V and J genes are TRBV7-2 and TRBJ1-2, with 10 bases lining up with TRBD1. J gave up 4 bases and V 3 bases, and 11 bases lay outside the gene matches. Germline V gives CDR1 SGHTA, CDR2 FQGNSA. This CDR3 comprises 17 residues. The CDR3 reads CASSFGPGTGDRYGYTF. CDR3 bases: TGTGCCAGCAGCTTTGGGCCCGGGACAGGGGATCGCTATGGCTACACCTTC.

V is TRBV15 and J is TRBJ2-7, with TRBD1 matching over 11 bases. The germline V gene encodes CDR1 LNHNV and CDR2 YYDKDF (reference sequence). The length of the CDR3 is 15 residues. Unmatched junction bases numbered 5, after V lost 3 bases and J lost 4 bases. The CDR3 sequence is CATSRAGQGAYEQYF. The DNA of the CDR3 is TGTGCCACCAGCAGGGCAGGACAGGGGGCGTACGAGCAGTACTTC.

This chain's CDR3 is CASSQVVNEKLFF. The CDR3 DNA follows: TGTGCCAGCAGCCAAGTAGTCAATGAAAAACTGTTTTTT. The rearrangement uses TRBV14 and TRBJ1-4; D is ambiguous. Trimming shortened V by 1 base and J by 5 bases, and 5 bases separated the two germline ends. The CDR3 totals 13 residues. CDR1 is SGHDN, CDR2 FVKESK, per germline.

This clone was seen a single time. This chain joins TRBV18 and TRBJ2-1, with 7 bases lining up with TRBD1. From germline, CDR1 is KGHSH and CDR2 LQKENI. After removal of 0 bases from V and 4 bases from J, the junction contained 12 bases not matched to a gene. The CDR3 sequence is 18 residues long. CDR3 residues: CASSPPPTGTTGYNEQFF. The CDR3 nucleotides are TGTGCCAGCTCACCACCCCCAACCGGGACGACAGGGTACAATGAGCAGTTCTTC.

The CDR3 DNA reads as TGTGCCAGCAACTTCGACAGCTACAATGAGCAGTTCTTC. Its translation: CASNFDSYNEQFF. The rearrangement joins TRBV7-9 to TRBJ2-1, with D maybe TRBD1 (5 bases). Between the trimmed V and J ends, which lost 7 bases and 3 bases, there was a span of 10 bases. The CDR3 covers 13 residues. Germline values: CDR1 SEHNR, CDR2 FQNEAQ (reference sequence).

This sequence joins TRBV19 and TRBJ2-3; D might be TRBD1 (6 bases). V lost 3 bases to trimming and J lost 5 bases, with 12 bases between them. CDR3 length: 14 residues. Looked up from germline, CDR1 is LNHDA and CDR2 is SQIVND (reference sequence). CDR3 sequence: CASSIWGLGDTQYF. CDR3 DNA: TGTGCCAGTAGTATTTGGGGGCTGGGAGATACGCAGTATTTT. The full variable domain, rest sourced from reference TRBV19 and TRBJ2-3, is DGGITQSPKYLFRKEGQNVTLSCEQNLNHDAMYWYRQDPGQGLRLIYYSQIVNDFQKGDIAEGYSVSREKKESFPLTVTSAQKNPTAFYLCASSIWGLGDTQYFGPGTRLTVL.

The V gene is TRBV12-3 or TRBV12-4, the J gene TRBJ1-2; D is ambiguous. The CDR3 is made up of 12 amino acids. Trimming removed 6 bases at V and 8 bases at J, with 13 bases between. CDR3 protein: CASRGTRGGYTF. CDR3 nucleotides: TGTGCCAGCAGGGGAACCCGGGGAGGCTACACCTTC.

The V call is TRBV7-3, the J call TRBJ2-1; 14 positions agree with TRBD2. V lost 5 bases, J lost 10 bases, and 4 bases stayed unmatched. CDR1 is SGHTA, CDR2 FQGTGA, per germline. The CDR3 loop spans 14 amino acids. CDR3: CASSPGLAGAEQFF. In DNA form, the CDR3 reads TGTGCCAGCAGCCCGGGACTAGCGGGGGCAGAGCAGTTCTTC.

The chain joins TRBV5-5 to TRBJ1-5, with D maybe TRBD1 (5 bases). The CDR3 is 15 amino acids. Germline V gives CDR1 SGHKS, CDR2 YYEKEE (reference sequence). V was clipped by 6 bases and J by 2 bases, with 15 bases between them. The DNA for the CDR3 is TGTGCCAGCACCCCTTGGCCGGGGGGCAATCAGCCCCAGCATTTT. It yields the protein CASTPWPGGNQPQHF.

The rearrangement joins TRBV3-1 (or the pseudogene TRBV3-2) to TRBJ1-2; the D is unclear. The CDR3 contains 14 residues. Germline values: CDR1 LGHDT, CDR2 YNNKEL (reference sequence). Trimming stripped 5 bases from V and 5 bases from J, with 15 bases between. The CDR3 coding sequence is TGTGCCAGCAGCGACGGGAAAGGGTGGTATGGCTACACCTTC. Protein sequence: CASSDGKGWYGYTF.

The chain recombines TRBV30 with TRBJ2-7, with TRBD2 identical over 8 bases. The CDR3 has 13 amino acids. V lost 0 bases and J lost 12; bases outside the gene matches: 10. Germline V gene data show CDR1 as GTSNPN and CDR2 as SVGIG (reference sequence). In DNA, the CDR3 is TGTGCCTGGAGTGTACGAGCGGGGGCCCTGTCGTACTTC. Its translation is CAWSVRAGALSYF. Based on the CDR3 plus reference TRBV30 and TRBJ2-7, the full variable domain is SQTIHQWPATLVQPVGSPLSLECTVEGTSNPNLYWYRQAAGRGLQLLFYSVGIGQISSEVPQNLSASRPQDRQFILSSKKLLLSDSGFYLCAWSVRAGALSYFGPGTRLTVT.

This sequence joins TRBV7-9 and TRBJ1-2; D is uncertain. The V gene's germline CDR1 is SEHNR and CDR2 FQNEAQ (reference sequence). V lost 1 base, J lost 5 bases, and 14 bases lay in between. The CDR3 totals 15 residues. This CDR3 reads CASSLGGGLLYGYTF. The CDR3 bases are TGTGCCAGCAGCTTAGGCGGCGGGTTATTATATGGCTACACCTTC.

The chain combines TRBV9 with TRBJ2-1; TRBD1 agrees at 9 bases. V trimming: 4 bases; J trimming: 7 bases; junction bases outside the gene matches: 6. The CDR3 has 14 residues. Germline V CDR1 and CDR2: SGDLS, YYNGEE. The CDR3 DNA is TGTGCCAGCAGCTACAGGGGGCAAGAGAATGAGCAGTTCTTC. Translated: CASSYRGQENEQFF.

The chain has TRBV9 and TRBJ2-3; 9 nucleotides align to TRBD2. The CDR3 is 17 residues long. The ends lost 0 bases at V and 2 bases at J; junction bases unmatched: 7. Germline loops: CDR1 SGDLS, CDR2 YYNGEE. The CDR3 is CASSVEVSGGYTDTQYF. The CDR3 DNA reads TGTGCCAGCAGCGTAGAGGTCAGCGGGGGGTACACAGATACGCAGTATTTT.

This sequence joins TRBV30 and TRBJ2-7; possible D gene TRBD1, 6 bases. Trimming stripped 2 bases from V and 9 bases from J, with 17 bases between. Germline values: CDR1 GTSNPN, CDR2 SVGIG (reference sequence). The CDR3 consists of 13 residues. CDR3 bases: TGTGCCTGGAGTCGTTACAGGGTGCATTGGCAGTACTTC. It encodes CAWSRYRVHWQYF.